Sequencing of this TCR beta chain was carried out in a study of cytomegalovirus exposure and HLA in healthy donors (dated by TCRdb to about 2017). The study in broad terms: An earlier analysis of some 600 of the donors reported under 300 Gb of sequence data and roughly 120 million unique TCR beta sequences obtained from about 200 million T cells. About 310 gigabases of sequencing data and some 85 million unique TCR sequences were included in an early release covering several hundred HLA-typed donors. The genetic ancestry cluster associated with self-reported Caucasian donors included roughly 84% of the approximately 430 genotyped donors. The study aimed to test whether cataloging public T cell receptors could reveal signatures of past pathogen exposure. The study used immunosequencing to profile the T cell repertoires of about 670 subjects and linked those repertoires to cytomegalovirus serostatus. Besides the first cohort of some 670 subjects, a separate validation cohort made up of 120 different subjects was used. To predict cytomegalovirus infection status, the study combined high-throughput TCR immunosequencing, statistical association of individual TCRs with disease status, and machine learning. To study patterns of TCR occurrence, a later analysis re-analyzed previously published TCR beta repertoires from more than 550 donors and added high-resolution HLA genotyping. Rather than using new phenotypic data, the later analysis identified candidate immune exposures from TCR beta sequences and from how often those sequences occurred across donors. To decide whether each TCR beta V gene segment behaved as functional or pseudogenic, an earlier analysis of some 600 of the donors relied on high-throughput TCR beta sequencing. Donor age, sex, ethnicity and CMV serostatus were collected together with the repertoire data. A later genetic analysis used genome-wide SNP genotypes for 398 of the 666 donors, treating that subset as a discovery cohort. Every repertoire in the discovery cohort had been generated on one and the same sequencing platform. Class I and class II HLA loci were covered by the typing at four-digit resolution. The number of typed donors differed by locus: about 620-630 for A, B, C, DRB1 and DQB1; 522 for DQA1; 600 to 610 for DPA1; and 400 to 480 for DPB1. Roughly 5 DR-DQ haplotypes were treated as single units for association and clustering because of strong linkage in the cohort. Among some 400 genotyped donors of the cohort, an average of about 240,000 unique TCR beta nucleotide sequences were sequenced per donor, roughly 18% of them non-productive.

V is trimmed back by 1 base and J by 2 bases, and the junction contains 3 bases that no gene match accounts for. As encoded in the germline V gene, CDR1 is MNHNS while CDR2 is SASEGT. From the cysteine up to the phenylalanine, the CDR3 has a length of 15 residues. The DNA shown is the 45-base CDR3, in frame from base 1. Receptor libraries were prepared by the immunoSEQ multiplex PCR assay. The multiplex PCR relied on a mix of 60 forward primers for TCR Vbeta segments and 13 reverse primers for TCR Jbeta segments. The CDR3 region of rearranged TCR beta genes was amplified from genomic DNA by a multiplex PCR assay. Amplified TCR beta libraries were sequenced as 87-base-pair reads on the Illumina HiSeq System. On the authors' methods: Across the 666 repertoires, a later analysis counted around 80 million unique TCR beta chains, around 11 million of which were shared by at least two donors. Raw reads were error-corrected and collapsed into unique sequences by a nearest-neighbor algorithm in which closely related sequences were merged to remove PCR and sequencing errors. CDR3 sequences were aligned to IMGT reference sequences to assign V, D and J gene segments. For a sequence to be retained, a match of at least six nucleotides to both a V gene segment and a J gene segment was required. Rearrangements were called productive when the CDR3 lacked stop codons and stayed in frame with V and J; all others were non-productive. Following IMGT convention, CDR3 was defined as the stretch from the second conserved V-encoded cysteine up to the conserved J-encoded phenylalanine. In an earlier analysis of approximately 500 of the donors, sequences lacking an unambiguous match to a single V gene segment were excluded. In an earlier analysis of almost 600 of the donors, a V segment was called functional when productive rearrangements were above 56.7%, and segregating when the standard deviation between donors exceeded 5%. A statistical classification framework was built for diagnosing cytomegalovirus status from the catalog of TCR beta chain sequences. A later analysis assigned V and J genes by comparing TCR nucleotide sequences with IMGT/GENE-DB human TR gene sequences. In a later analysis, CDR3 sequences and most-parsimonious VDJ recombination scenarios were assigned using the TCRdist pipeline. A later analysis defined each TCR beta chain by its CDR3 amino acid sequence plus V-gene family, and excluded reads lacking a unique V-gene family. In a later analysis, 450 to 600 highly shared, low-generation-probability nucleotide sequences were removed to address suspected cross-contamination and a sequencing artifact. In a later analysis, a clonal expansion index was calculated for each public chain from normalized within-repertoire ranks of inferred template counts. A later analysis computed generation probabilities with a VDJ recombination model fitted to out-of-frame rearrangements, and checked the results against IGoR. In a later analysis, TCR-TCR, TCR-HLA and TCR-CMV co-occurrence was scored with hypergeometric tests, and a repertoire-size bias correction was applied to TCR pairs. A later analysis estimated false discovery rates by permuting HLA or CMV assignments 20 times. In a later analysis, co-occurring TCRs were grouped using DBSCAN, and TCRdist sequence similarity was added for clustering within HLA-allele-positive subsets. For co-occurrence clustering, repertoires with fewer than 30,000 or more than 120,000 public chains were excluded, along with 4 to 6 repertoires with anomalous nucleotide sharing. TCRdb's version of the immuneACCESS table is confined to in-frame rearrangements and falls short of the full clone set. An unresolved V gene accounts for under half of the shortfall where checked; the remainder is of unknown origin. The V and J calls and clone size come from that table; D and trimming were worked out from the DNA. This sample's listing comprises 55,000 to 85,000 clones. Over 1.5% of the sample is held by the ten biggest clonotypes.

As for this clone: Its antigen specificity is not known.

Beyond this particular receptor, the publication reports: HLA typing was unavailable for some donors at each locus, so association tests used only the typed subset. In a later analysis, TCR association rates were found to vary across HLA loci, with the most associated TCRs seen for DRB1 alleles and the fewest for HLA-C alleles. Correlated functional status among segregating V segments might reflect linkage disequilibrium, but an unknown experimental factor could not be ruled out. A further reported finding was that TCR beta sequences accurately predicted the HLA-A and HLA-B alleles for most subjects in the first cohort. A later analysis reported that several top co-occurrence clusters appeared linked to parvovirus B19, influenza, CMV and Epstein-Barr virus. A cluster of highly shared sequence variants was judged likely to be a technical artifact of the sequencing pipeline. Some IMGT-functional V segments, including TRBV6-2 and TRBV6-3, could not be told apart with the 87-base-pair reads, so those segments were excluded. A total of some 180 TCR beta chains were listed by the study as associated with cytomegalovirus. While some public TCRs were present in many individuals, most TCR sequences turned up only very rarely across donors. It was suggested by the authors that the approach could potentially be generalized to other disease states and immunological phenotypes. At a false discovery rate of 0.05, a later analysis linked approximately 18,000 TCR beta sequences to specific HLA alleles. According to a later genetic analysis, donors in an Asian-associated ancestry cluster had fewer N-insertions in productive TCRs than the approximately 670-donor mean. The cohort was sequenced for TCR beta chains only, and without alpha or paired-chain data the features that could be detected were limited. In vitro tests confirmed that a few of the cytomegalovirus-associated TCR beta chains recognize cytomegalovirus antigens. The earlier analysis of approximately 540 of the donors excluded approximately 15 rarely observed V segments, including chromosome 9 orphons, because counts were too low. The classifier was reported to diagnose cytomegalovirus status with high specificity and sensitivity in both the original cohort and the validation cohort. Most CMV-associated TCR beta chains appeared to be HLA-restricted in a later analysis, and the HLA associations seemed to be driven largely by CMV exposure. In a later analysis, HLA-associated TCR beta chains were found to be more clonally expanded and to have lower generation probabilities than equally common non-associated chains. Assigning TCR associations to individual alleles was difficult when HLA alleles, especially DR and DQ, strongly co-occurred. A later genetic analysis associated a missense DCLRE1C variant with V-gene and J-gene trimming of TCR beta chains, and an independent cohort replicated the association. The presence/absence analyses assumed that sequencing depth was roughly uniform across donors, and that assumption may not be true. An earlier analysis of some 560 of the donors showed that most TCR beta V segments appeared in productive rearrangements either about 87% or about 30% of the time, which broadly matched IMGT annotations. For the cohort, immune exposure information was limited to CMV serostatus.

In total, 500 to 700 healthy bone marrow donors made up the cohort. All cohort members were sampled while nominally healthy, although unrecorded immune exposures were likely present. The donor tested CMV seronegative, placing the donor among the approximately 360 seronegative members of the cohort. A peripheral blood sample was provided by each donor, and peripheral blood mononuclear cells were used for TCR beta sequencing. Genomic DNA extraction from the blood cell samples was performed with the Qiagen DNeasy Blood Extraction Kit. This chain joins TRBV6-1 to TRBJ2-7; 9 bases in the middle match TRBD2. Sequencing used PBMCs. The receptor's source is a woman aged 25 to 39 in good health and CMV-seronegative. The DNA sequence is TGTGCCAGCAGTGAAGGAGCGGGGGGACCCTACGAGCAGTACTTC. This is translated as CASSEGAGGPYEQYF.